These 17 T cell receptor beta chains were sequenced from one sample in a study of technical replicates of blood from several donors. Assay: immunoSEQ multiplex PCR; the TCRdb copy retains only in-frame clones and omits some. The data contain about 75,000 clones, approximately 96% of them singletons. Sample: T cells isolated from PBMCs. The receptors were gathered from a human donor in good health.

V gene TRBV9 combines with J gene TRBJ2-7; D may be TRBD1 or TRBD2 (6 bases each). Germline lookup yields CDR1 SGDLS and CDR2 YYNGEE. Trimming pared 4 bases from V and 3 bases from J, leaving 14 bases between. CDR3 length: 14 amino acids. As DNA, the CDR3 is TGTGCCAGCAGCATAGGGGGGCTCAGCTACGAGCAGTACTTC. It specifies CASSIGGLSYEQYF.

The chain is built from TRBV28 and TRBJ2-7; D perhaps matches TRBD2 (5 bases). The CDR3 sequence is 15 residues long. Trimming removed 0 bases at V and 2 bases at J, with 11 bases between. Germline CDR1 MDHEN, CDR2 SYDVKM. CDR3 sequence (DNA): TGTGCCAGCAGTTTATGGTCCGGGAACCCCTACGAGCAGTACTTC. Its protein product is CASSLWSGNPYEQYF.

The rearrangement joins TRBV2 to TRBJ1-2; 10 positions match TRBD1. The CDR3 is 17 amino acids. The V gene's germline CDR1 is SNHLY and CDR2 FYNNEI. V lost 1 base and J lost 1; bases outside the gene matches: 6. The DNA for the CDR3 is TGTGCCAGCAGTGAAGATATGGGACAGGGGATTAACTATGGCTACACCTTC. Protein sequence: CASSEDMGQGINYGYTF. The full variable domain, with the rest looked up from reference TRBV2 and TRBJ1-2, is EPEVTQTPSHQVTQMGQEVILRCVPISNHLYFYWYRQILGQKVEFLVSFYNNEISEKSEIFDDQFSVERPDGSNFTLKIRSTKLEDSAMYFCASSEDMGQGINYGYTFGSGTRLTVV.

The chain combines TRBV29-1 with TRBJ1-1, with D tentatively TRBD1 (5 bases). CDR1 and CDR2 from the germline V gene are SQVTM and ANQGSEA. The CDR3 extends over 11 amino acids. Trimming removed 3 bases from V and 11 bases from J, with 13 bases in between. The CDR3 spells CSVEWADTAFF. The CDR3 nucleotides read TGCAGCGTTGAGTGGGCGGACACGGCTTTCTTT.

The chain joins TRBV29-1 to TRBJ1-2; the match to TRBD1 covers 11 bases. The V gene's germline CDR1 is SQVTM and CDR2 ANQGSEA. The CDR3 is 13 amino acids. After removal of 6 bases from V and 2 bases from J, the junction contained 2 bases not matched to a gene. CDR3 DNA: TGCAGCGTCGGGACAGGGGGAAACTATGGCTACACCTTC. Amino acid sequence: CSVGTGGNYGYTF. The full variable domain, completed using reference TRBV29-1 and TRBJ1-2, is SAVISQKPSRDICQRGTSLTIQCQVDSQVTMMFWYRQQPGQSLTLIATANQGSEATYESGFVIDKFPISRPNLTFSTLTVSNMSPEDSSIYLCSVGTGGNYGYTFGSGTRLTVV.

The genes are TRBV27 and TRBJ2-3; TRBD1 might be the D (5 bases). Germline CDR1 MNHEY, CDR2 SMNVEV (reference sequence). The CDR3 has 17 amino acids. Trimming shortened V by 5 bases and J by 3 bases, and 21 bases separated the two germline ends. The CDR3 region is CASSLLSPQGNTDTQYF. The CDR3 nucleotides read TGTGCCAGCAGTCTCCTAAGTCCCCAGGGAAATACAGATACGCAGTATTTT.

The V call is TRBV10-1, the J call TRBJ2-2, with TRBD2 identical over 10 bases. From germline, CDR1 is WNHNN and CDR2 SYGVQD (reference sequence). CDR3 size: 18 residues. Losses at the gene ends were 8 bases for V and 1 base for J; bases not matched to a gene: 13. As DNA, the CDR3 is TGCGCCAGCCCCCTAATACCCGTAGCGGGAGGGAACACCGGGGAGCTGTTTTTT. Protein: CASPLIPVAGGNTGELFF.

The rearrangement links TRBV19 to TRBJ2-1, with TRBD2 identical over 7 bases. The CDR3 covers 13 residues. V dropped 5 bases and J dropped 7; count of bases not matched to a gene: 5. Germline V CDR1 and CDR2: LNHDA, SQIVND (reference sequence). In DNA, the CDR3 is TGTGCCAGTAGTGTGCCGGGACTAAATGAGCAGTTCTTC. This encodes CASSVPGLNEQFF.

This chain links TRBV18 with TRBJ1-3; possibly TRBD1 for D (6 bases). CDR1 and CDR2 (germline): KGHSH, LQKENI. The CDR3 loop spans 13 amino acids. V gave up 5 bases and J gave up 4 bases, with 9 bases separating them. Here the CDR3 DNA reads TGTGCCAGCTCAAGGACAGACGGAAACACCATATATTTT. This codes for CASSRTDGNTIYF.

The rearrangement uses TRBV5-1 and TRBJ1-4, with a tentative D call TRBD1 (5 bases). This CDR3 comprises 14 residues. Between the trimmed V and J ends, which lost 0 bases and 4 bases, there was a span of 7 bases. Per the germline V gene, CDR1 is SGHRS and CDR2 is YFSETQ. The CDR3 here is CASSLGQYNEKLFF. The CDR3, as DNA: TGCGCCAGCAGCTTGGGACAGTATAATGAAAAACTGTTTTTT.

This clone was seen only once. The rearrangement joins TRBV27 to TRBJ1-5; D call uncertain. CDR1 MNHEY and CDR2 SMNVEV come from the germline V gene (reference sequence). The germline V and J ends were trimmed by 2 bases and 3 bases, with 11 bases remaining between them. The CDR3 extends over 15 amino acids. CDR3 region: CASSLIWLDNQPQHF. The CDR3 nucleotides read TGTGCCAGCAGTTTAATCTGGTTAGACAATCAGCCCCAGCATTTT.

The J gene is TRBJ1-2, the V gene TRBV5-4, with 7 positions matching TRBD1. CDR3 size: 16 residues. Germline V gene data show CDR1 as SGHNT and CDR2 as YYREEE (reference sequence). V was clipped by 10 bases and J by 0 bases; unmatched bases: 15. DNA for the CDR3: TGTGCCGGGACGACAGGGTCCCCTTTAGCTAACTATGGCTACACCTTC. This encodes CAGTTGSPLANYGYTF.

In its sample, this clone was seen once. The chain uses TRBV6-1 and TRBJ2-2; 13 bases line up with TRBD2. The CDR3 covers 19 residues. The V segment lost 4 bases and the J segment 3 bases; nucleotides outside the gene matches: 11. Germline lookup yields CDR1 MNHNS and CDR2 SASEGT. DNA of the CDR3: TGTGCCAGCAGTGCCCCCCGGACTAGCGGGAGTGGATACACCGGGGAGCTGTTTTTT. Its protein is CASSAPRTSGSGYTGELFF.

The chain employs TRBV4-3 and TRBJ1-2; D perhaps matches TRBD1 (5 bases). The CDR3 consists of 13 residues. Deletions cut 3 bases from V and 2 bases from J, with 7 bases between. CDR1 and CDR2 (germline): LGHNA, YSLEER. Here the CDR3 reads CASSHQGNYGYTF. As DNA, the CDR3 is TGCGCCAGCAGCCACCAGGGAAACTATGGCTACACCTTC.

This sequence joins TRBV4-1 and TRBJ2-3; possible D gene TRBD1, 6 bases. Trimming stripped 0 bases from V and 1 base from J, with 20 bases between. Germline CDR1 reads MGHRA; CDR2 reads YSYEKL. The length of the CDR3 is 19 residues. The CDR3 nucleotides are TGCGCCAGCAGCCAAGAACCTCTAAAAATAAGGACAGGCACAGATACGCAGTATTTT. Amino acid sequence: CASSQEPLKIRTGTDTQYF.

V gene TRBV28 combines with J gene TRBJ2-7; 8 bases line up with TRBD1. Germline trimming cut 5 bases from V and 4 bases from J; bases unmatched to any gene: 10. Germline CDR1 reads MDHEN; CDR2 reads SYDVKM. The CDR3 runs to 15 residues. This chain's CDR3 is CASSNPGQASYEQYF. For the CDR3, the DNA is TGTGCCAGCAGTAACCCGGGACAGGCATCGTACGAGCAGTACTTC.

This clone was seen just once. The junction departs from germline at one end; a sequencing error may be responsible. The rearrangement uses TRBV29-1 and TRBJ2-2; TRBD2 aligns across 10 bases. CDR3 length: 15 residues. Germline V gene sequence: CDR1 SQVTM, CDR2 ANQGSEA. CDR3 nucleotides: TGCAGCGTTGTTATGGGACTAGCGAATACCGGGGAGCTGTTTTTT. Translated, it gives CSVVMGLANTGELFF.